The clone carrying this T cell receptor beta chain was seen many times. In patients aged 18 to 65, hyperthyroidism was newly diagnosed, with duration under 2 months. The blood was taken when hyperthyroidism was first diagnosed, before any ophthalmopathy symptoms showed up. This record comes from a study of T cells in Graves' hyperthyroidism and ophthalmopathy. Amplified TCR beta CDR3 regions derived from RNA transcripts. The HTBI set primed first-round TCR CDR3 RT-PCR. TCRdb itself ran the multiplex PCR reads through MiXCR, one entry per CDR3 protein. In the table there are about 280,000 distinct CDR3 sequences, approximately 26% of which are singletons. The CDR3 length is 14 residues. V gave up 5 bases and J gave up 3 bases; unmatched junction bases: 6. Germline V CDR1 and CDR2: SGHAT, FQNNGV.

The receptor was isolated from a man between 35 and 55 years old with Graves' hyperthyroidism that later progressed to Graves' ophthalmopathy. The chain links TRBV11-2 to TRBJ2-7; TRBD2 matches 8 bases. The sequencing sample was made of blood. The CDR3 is CASSPRSGNYEQYF. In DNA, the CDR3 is TGTGCCAGCAGCCCCCGTAGCGGGAACTACGAGCAGTACTTC.